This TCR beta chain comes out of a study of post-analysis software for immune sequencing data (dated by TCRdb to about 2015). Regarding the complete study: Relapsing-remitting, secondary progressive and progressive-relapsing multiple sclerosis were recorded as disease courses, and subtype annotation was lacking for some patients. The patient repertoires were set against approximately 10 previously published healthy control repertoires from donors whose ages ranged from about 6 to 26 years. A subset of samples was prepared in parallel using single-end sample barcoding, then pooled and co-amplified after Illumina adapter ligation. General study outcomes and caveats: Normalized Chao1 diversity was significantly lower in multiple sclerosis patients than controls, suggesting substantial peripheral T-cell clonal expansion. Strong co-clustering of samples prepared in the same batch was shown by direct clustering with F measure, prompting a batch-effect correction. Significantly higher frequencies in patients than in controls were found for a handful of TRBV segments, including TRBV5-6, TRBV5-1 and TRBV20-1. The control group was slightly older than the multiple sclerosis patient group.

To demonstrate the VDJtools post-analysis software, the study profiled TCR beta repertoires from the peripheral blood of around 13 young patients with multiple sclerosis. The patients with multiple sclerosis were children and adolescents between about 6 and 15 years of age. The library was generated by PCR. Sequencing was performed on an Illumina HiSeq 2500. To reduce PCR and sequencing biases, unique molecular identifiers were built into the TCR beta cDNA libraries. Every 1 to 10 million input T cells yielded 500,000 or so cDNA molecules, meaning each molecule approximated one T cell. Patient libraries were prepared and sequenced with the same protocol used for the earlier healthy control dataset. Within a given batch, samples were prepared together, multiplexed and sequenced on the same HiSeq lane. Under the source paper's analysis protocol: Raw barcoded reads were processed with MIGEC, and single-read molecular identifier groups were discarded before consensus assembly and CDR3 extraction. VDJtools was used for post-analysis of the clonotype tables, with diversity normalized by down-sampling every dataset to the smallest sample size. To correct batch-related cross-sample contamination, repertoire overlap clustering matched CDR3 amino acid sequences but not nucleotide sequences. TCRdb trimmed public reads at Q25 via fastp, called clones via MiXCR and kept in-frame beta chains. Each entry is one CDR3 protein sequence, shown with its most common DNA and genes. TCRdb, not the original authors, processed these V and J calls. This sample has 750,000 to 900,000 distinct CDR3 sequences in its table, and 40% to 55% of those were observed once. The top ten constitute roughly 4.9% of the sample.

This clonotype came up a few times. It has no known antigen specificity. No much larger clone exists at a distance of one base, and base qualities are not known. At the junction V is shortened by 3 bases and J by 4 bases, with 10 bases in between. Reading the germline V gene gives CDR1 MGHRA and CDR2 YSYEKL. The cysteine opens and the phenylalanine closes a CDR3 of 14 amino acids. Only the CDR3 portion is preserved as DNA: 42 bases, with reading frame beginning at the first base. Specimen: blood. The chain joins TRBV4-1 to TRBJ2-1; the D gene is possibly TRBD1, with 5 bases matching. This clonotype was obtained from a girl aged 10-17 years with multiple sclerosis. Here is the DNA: TGCGCCAGCAGCCATGGGGCTAATTACAATGAGCAGTTCTTC. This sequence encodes CASSHGANYNEQFF.